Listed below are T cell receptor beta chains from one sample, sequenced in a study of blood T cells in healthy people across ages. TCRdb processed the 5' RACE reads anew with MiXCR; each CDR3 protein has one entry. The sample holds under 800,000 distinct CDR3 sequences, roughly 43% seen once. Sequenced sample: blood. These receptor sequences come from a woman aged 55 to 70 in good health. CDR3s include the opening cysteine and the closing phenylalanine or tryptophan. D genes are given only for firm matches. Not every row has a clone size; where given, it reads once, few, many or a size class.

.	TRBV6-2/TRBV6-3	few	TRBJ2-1	TGTGCCAGCAGGCCCGGAATGGACCAACGGGACTTCTCCTACAATGAGCAGTTCTTC	CASRPGMDQRDFSYNEQFF
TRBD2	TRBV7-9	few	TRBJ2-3	TGTGCCAGCAGTCTCGACGGGAGGGATACGCAGTATTTT	CASSLDGRDTQYF
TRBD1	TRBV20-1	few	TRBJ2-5	TGCAGTGCTCGGTGGACAGGCGGCGTAGAGACCCAGTACTTC	CSARWTGGVETQYF
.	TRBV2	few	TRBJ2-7	TGTGCCAGCAGATTGGTCGGCGAGCAGTACTTC	CASRLVGEQYF
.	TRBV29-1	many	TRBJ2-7	TGCAGCGTAGTCAGCGACGAGCAGTACTTC	CSVVSDEQYF
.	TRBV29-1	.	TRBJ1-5	TGCTGCGTTGAAGTATCCGGGGAGGTCAACCAGCCCCAGCATTTT	CCVEVSGEVNQPQHF
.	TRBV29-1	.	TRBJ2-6	TGCAGCGTTGGGGGGGACCTCTCTGGGGCCAACGTCCTGACTTTC	CSVGGDLSGANVLTF
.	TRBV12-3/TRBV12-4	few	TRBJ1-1	TGTGCCAGCAGTCCCGCCCCAGGGAACACTGAAGCTTTCTTT	CASSPAPGNTEAFF
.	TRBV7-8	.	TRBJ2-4	TGTGCCAGCAGCCCAATGGCCGGGACTTCCAAAAACATTCAGTACTTC	CASSPMAGTSKNIQYF
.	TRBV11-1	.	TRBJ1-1	TGTGCCAGCAGCCTTGATGGCATCTCGGTATCTGAAGCTTTCTTT	CASSLDGISVSEAFF
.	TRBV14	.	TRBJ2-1	TGTGCCAGCAGCCTATGGAGGACCAACCCCAATGAGCAGTTCTTC	CASSLWRTNPNEQFF
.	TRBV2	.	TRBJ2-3	TGTGCCAGCAAGACCGGCACTAGTCGGCGGGCAGATACGCAGTATTTT	CASKTGTSRRADTQYF
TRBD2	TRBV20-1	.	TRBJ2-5	TGCAGTGCCATACTAGCGGGGGGGCCCCAAGAGACCCAGTACTTC	CSAILAGGPQETQYF
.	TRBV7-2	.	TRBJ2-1	TGTGCCAGCACCACCCGGGTTAACGATGAGCAGTTCTTC	CASTTRVNDEQFF
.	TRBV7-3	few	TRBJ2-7	TGTGCCAGCAGCTTAACAGGAACCAACTACGAGCAGTACTTC	CASSLTGTNYEQYF
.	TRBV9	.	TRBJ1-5	TGTGCCAGCAGCGTATCAGGACTTAGCAATCAGCCCCAGCATTTT	CASSVSGLSNQPQHF
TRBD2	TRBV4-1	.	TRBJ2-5	TGCGCCAGCAGCCAAGGTGCGGGAGGAGAGACCCAGTACTTC	CASSQGAGGETQYF
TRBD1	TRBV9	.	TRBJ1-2	TGTGCCAGCAGCGGACAGGGACACTATGGCTACACCTTC	CASSGQGHYGYTF
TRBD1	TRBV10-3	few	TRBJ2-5	TGTGCCATCAGTGAGCCCACAGGGGGATTGGGGACCCAGTACTTC	CAISEPTGGLGTQYF
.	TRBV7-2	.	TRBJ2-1	TGTGCCAGCAGCTCCCTTACCGGGACCGATTACAATGAGCAGTTCTTC	CASSSLTGTDYNEQFF
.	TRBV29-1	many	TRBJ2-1	TGCAGCGTTGAAGAGAACAGGCCCCGGGAGCAGTTCTTC	CSVEENRPREQFF
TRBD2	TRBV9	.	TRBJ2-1	TGTGCCGGCAGCGTAGAGGACGGGAGGGCTAGGATTCACAATGAGCAGTTCTTC	CAGSVEDGRARIHNEQFF
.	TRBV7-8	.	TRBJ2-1	TGTGCCAGCAGCAGGAGCATGGAGGAGCAGTTCTTC	CASSRSMEEQFF
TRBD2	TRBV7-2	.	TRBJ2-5	TGTGCCAGCAGCCCCCCCCGACTAGCGGGCCAAGAGACCCAGTACTTC	CASSPPRLAGQETQYF
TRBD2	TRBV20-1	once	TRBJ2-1	TGCAGTGCCCCTAGCGGGTTTGACTACAGTGAGCAGTTCTTC	CSAPSGFDYSEQFF
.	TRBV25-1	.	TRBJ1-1	TGTGCCAGCAGTGTGAGGGGTGGTGAAGCTTTCTTT	CASSVRGGEAFF
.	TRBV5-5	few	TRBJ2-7	TGTGCCAGCAGCTTGGACCCCGGTTCAACCTACGAGCAGTACTTC	CASSLDPGSTYEQYF
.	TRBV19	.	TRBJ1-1	TGTGCCAGTAGTACAGGACGGAAGAACACTGAAGCTTTCTTT	CASSTGRKNTEAFF
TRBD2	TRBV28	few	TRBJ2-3	TGTGCCAGCAGTTTGGGGGGACTAGCGGGTGGCACAGATACGCAGTATTTT	CASSLGGLAGGTDTQYF
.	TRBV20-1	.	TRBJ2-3	TGCAGTGCTAGAGATGGCAGGGGTACAGATACGCAGTATTTT	CSARDGRGTDTQYF
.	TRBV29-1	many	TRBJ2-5	TGCAGCGGCGCCCCCACAGGCCTCGAGACCCAGTACTTC	CSGAPTGLETQYF
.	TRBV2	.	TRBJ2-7	TGTGCCAGCATGAGAATTACCTACGAGCAGTACTTC	CASMRITYEQYF
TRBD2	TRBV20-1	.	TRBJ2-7	TGCAGTGCTAGAGACCGGACTAGCGGGAGGGTCGGAGCCCATGAGCAGTACTTC	CSARDRTSGRVGAHEQYF
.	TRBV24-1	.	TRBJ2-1	TGTGCCACCAGTTATCACAATGAGCAGTTCTTC	CATSYHNEQFF
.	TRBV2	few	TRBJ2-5	TGTGCCAGCAGTGAGGACGAGACCCAGTACTTC	CASSEDETQYF
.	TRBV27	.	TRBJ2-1	TGTGCCAGCAGTTTCCGCGCGCCTGGGTTGAATGAGCAGTTCTTC	CASSFRAPGLNEQFF
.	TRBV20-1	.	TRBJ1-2	TGCAGTGCTAGATGGGGAGTCGGGGGCTATGGCTACACCTTC	CSARWGVGGYGYTF
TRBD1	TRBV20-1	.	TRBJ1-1	TGCAGTGCCAAGGGACAGGGGGGCACTGAAGCTTTCTTT	CSAKGQGGTEAFF
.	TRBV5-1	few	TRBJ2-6	TGCGCCAGCAGCTTGACGGTAGGGGCCAACGTCCTGACTTTC	CASSLTVGANVLTF
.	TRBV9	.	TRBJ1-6	TGTGCCAGCTCAGCAGGGCCTAATTCACCCCTCCACTTT	CASSAGPNSPLHF
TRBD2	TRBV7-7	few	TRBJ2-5	TGTGCTAGCAGCCACGAGTCTGGCAGCGGGAGTGGAAAGACCCAGTACTTC	CASSHESGSGSGKTQYF
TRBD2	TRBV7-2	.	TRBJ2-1	TGTGCCAGCAGCTTAGTTAGCGGGGGGGTCTACAATGAGCAGTTCTTC	CASSLVSGGVYNEQFF
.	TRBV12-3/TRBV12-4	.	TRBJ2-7	TGTGCCAGCAGTTCCGACAGCCAGACCTACGAGCAGTACTTC	CASSSDSQTYEQYF
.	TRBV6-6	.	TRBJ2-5	TGTGCCAGCAACCTAGGGTACGGGGAAGAGACCCAGTACTTC	CASNLGYGEETQYF
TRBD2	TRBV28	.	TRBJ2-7	TGTGCCAGCAGTCCCACTAGCGGGACCAATGAGCAGTACTTC	CASSPTSGTNEQYF
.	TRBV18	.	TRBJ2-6	TGTGCCAGCTCACCATTGTGGCAGGGGACTATCTCTGGGGCCAACGTCCTGACTTTC	CASSPLWQGTISGANVLTF
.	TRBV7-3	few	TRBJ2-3	TGTGCCAGCAGCCTCAAGGGGGGTAGTCCAGATACGCAGTATTTT	CASSLKGGSPDTQYF
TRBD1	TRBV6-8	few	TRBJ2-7	TGTGCCAGCAGTTACGGATACGGGACAGACTACGAGCAGTACTTC	CASSYGYGTDYEQYF
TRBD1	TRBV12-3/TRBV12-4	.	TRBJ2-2	TGTGCCAGCAGTCCGGGACAGGGTTACTCAGGGGGGGAGCTGTTTTTT	CASSPGQGYSGGELFF
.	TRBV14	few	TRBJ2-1	TGTGCCAGCAGCCAAGTAGGGGAGACCCAGTTCTTC	CASSQVGETQFF
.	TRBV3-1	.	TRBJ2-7	TGTGCCAGCAGCCATGGACTGGCCTCCTACGAGCAGTACTTC	CASSHGLASYEQYF
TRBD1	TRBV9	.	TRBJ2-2	TGTGCCAGCAGCCCGCGACAGGGTTGGACCGGGGAGCTGTTTTTT	CASSPRQGWTGELFF
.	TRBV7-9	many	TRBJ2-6	TGTGCCAGCAGCCAACAAAAGGGAGTATCGGGGGCCAACGTCCTGACTTTC	CASSQQKGVSGANVLTF
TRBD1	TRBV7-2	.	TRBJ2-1	TGTGCCAGCAGACCGGACAGGGGGGGCTACAATGAGCAGTTCTTC	CASRPDRGGYNEQFF
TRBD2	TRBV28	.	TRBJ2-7	TGTGCCAGCAGTTCTGGTAGCGGGAGTCGAGGTGAGCAGTACTTC	CASSSGSGSRGEQYF
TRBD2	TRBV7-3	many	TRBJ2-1	TGTGCCAGCAGCTTATCGTCGGCGGGGGGCGTGAACAATGAGCAGTTCTTC	CASSLSSAGGVNNEQFF
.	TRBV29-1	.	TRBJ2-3	TGCAGCGTTGACCGCGTAGCGCCGAGGAGCACAGATACGCAGTATTTT	CSVDRVAPRSTDTQYF